These 6 T cell receptor beta chains were all obtained from the same sample, sequenced in a study of early T cells in non-severe SARS-CoV-2 infection. TCRdb re-called the 5' RACE reads through MiXCR, storing one row per CDR3 protein. In the table there are 65,000 to 70,000 distinct CDR3 sequences, about 11% of which are singletons. The sequencing sample was made of whole blood. All receptors derive from an adult who was a healthcare worker with PCR-confirmed SARS-CoV-2 infection or an uninfected control (not recorded which).

This clonotype has a count of ten or more. The chain uses TRBV11-2 and TRBJ2-1; TRBD2 agrees at 8 bases. This CDR3 contains 15 residues. Trimming at V came to 5 bases and at J to 9 bases, leaving 12 bases not matched to a gene. From germline, CDR1 is SGHAT and CDR2 FQNNGV. CDR3 sequence: CASSSIPGLDGEQFF. The CDR3 nucleotides are TGTGCCAGCAGCAGCATACCGGGACTAGACGGTGAGCAGTTCTTC. The whole variable domain, remainder taken from reference TRBV11-2 and TRBJ2-1, is EAGVAQSPRYKIIEKRQSVAFWCNPISGHATLYWYQQILGQGPKLLIQFQNNGVVDDSQLPKDRFSAERLKGVDSTLKIQPAKLEDSAVYLCASSSIPGLDGEQFFGPGTRLTVL.

This clonotype was recorded many times. V and J are TRBV20-1 and TRBJ1-2; tentatively, D is TRBD1 (5 bases). Between the trimmed V and J ends, which lost 2 bases and 8 bases, there was a span of 15 bases. Germline values: CDR1 DFQATT, CDR2 SNEGSKA (reference sequence). This CDR3 contains 13 residues. The CDR3: CSARPGSGRGYTF. The CDR3 DNA is TGCAGTGCTAGACCCGGTTCAGGGCGAGGCTACACCTTC.

In its sample, this clonotype was seen many times. The chain uses TRBV7-9 and TRBJ1-1; possibly TRBD1 for D (5 bases). In germline, CDR1 is SEHNR, CDR2 FQNEAQ (reference sequence). CDR3 length equals 16 residues. V was pared by 2 bases and J by 1 base, with 14 bases between. DNA of the CDR3: TGTGCCAGCAGCTTACAGGCCGGCAGGGCGAACACTGAAGCTTTCTTT. Its protein is CASSLQAGRANTEAFF.

This clonotype was recorded many times. The chain links TRBV4-2 to TRBJ2-1; maybe TRBD2 (7 bases). The V gene lost 3 bases and the J gene lost 6 bases, with 24 bases spanning the gap. Germline-derived CDR1 and CDR2 are LGHNA and YNFKEQ. CDR3 length: 18 residues. The CDR3 nucleotides read TGTGCCAGCAGCCACCCGGGGGCTAACGGGAGGAGTAGCAATGAGCAGTTCTTC. Encoded protein: CASSHPGANGRSSNEQFF.

This clonotype was recorded many times. CDR3 protein: CASSPLPGAHTEAFF. CDR3 nucleotide sequence: TGTGCCAGCAGCCCACTTCCCGGAGCCCACACTGAAGCTTTCTTT. The rearrangement joins TRBV7-3 to TRBJ1-1, with unresolved D. This CDR3 contains 15 residues. The V end lost 5 bases, the J end lost 3 bases, and 16 bases lay between the germline ends. Germline V gives CDR1 SGHTA, CDR2 FQGTGA.

This rearrangement joins TRBV10-3 to TRBJ1-1, with no clear D. The CDR3 sequence is 13 residues long. Per the germline V gene, CDR1 is ENHRY and CDR2 is SYGVKD. Trimming took 2 bases from V and 3 from J, leaving 7 bases between them. The CDR3 sequence is CAISEEGYTEAFF. For the CDR3, the DNA is TGTGCCATCAGTGAGGAGGGATACACTGAAGCTTTCTTT.